These 18 T cell receptor beta chains were all obtained from the same sample, sequenced in a study of T cell changes during pregnancy in multiple sclerosis. Method: immunoSEQ multiplex PCR; TCRdb's copy keeps in-frame clones and lacks some. The table lists 25,000 to 30,000 clones, around 86% of them singletons. Source: CD4+ T cells from peripheral blood mononuclear cells, taken in the first trimester of pregnancy. The receptors were sampled from a female donor in good health, enrolled as a control in a pregnancy study.

The gene calls are TRBV2 and TRBJ2-2; possibly TRBD2 for D (5 bases). CDR1 SNHLY and CDR2 FYNNEI come from the germline V gene. The CDR3 runs to 16 residues. Trimming removed 1 base at V and 5 bases at J, with 14 bases between. The chain's CDR3 is CASSEVNSPGTGELFF. For the CDR3, the DNA is TGTGCCAGCAGTGAAGTTAATTCCCCGGGAACCGGGGAGCTGTTTTTT.

The rearrangement joins TRBV19 to TRBJ2-1; 15 nucleotides match TRBD2. Per germline, CDR1 LNHDA and CDR2 SQIVND (reference sequence). Trimming at V came to 8 bases and at J to 6 bases, leaving 5 bases not matched to a gene. The CDR3 spans 15 residues. The CDR3 reads CASGTSGGPFNEQFF. Written as DNA, the CDR3 is TGTGCCAGTGGGACTAGCGGGGGGCCTTTCAATGAGCAGTTCTTC.

V and J are TRBV6-5 and TRBJ2-7; no reliable D call. The CDR3 is made up of 16 amino acids. Germline V gene sequence: CDR1 MNHEY, CDR2 SVGAGI. V lost 0 bases to trimming and J lost 0 bases, with 12 bases between them. DNA of the CDR3: TGTGCCAGCAGTTACTCGATACAATTCAGCTCCTACGAGCAGTACTTC. Translating gives CASSYSIQFSSYEQYF.

The CDR3 sequence is CASSPSSFQYYNSPLHF. The CDR3, as DNA: TGTGCCAGCTCACCAAGTTCTTTTCAGTACTATAATTCACCCCTCCACTTT. The V gene is TRBV18, the J gene TRBJ1-6; D ambiguous. The CDR3 has 17 residues. CDR1 is KGHSH, CDR2 LQKENI, per germline. Trimming left V 2 bases short and J 3 bases short, with 14 bases between.

This clone showed up just a few times. The V call is TRBV27, the J call TRBJ2-7; no clear D. Germline V gene lookup returns CDR1 MNHEY and CDR2 SMNVEV (reference sequence). The CDR3 sequence is 14 residues long. V was cut by 8 bases and J by 2 bases, with 16 bases left in between. CDR3 coding DNA: TGTGCCAGCGCTCTACATAGCCTCCCCTACGAGCAGTACTTC. It is translated as CASALHSLPYEQYF.

The chain links TRBV27 to TRBJ1-1; tentative D call: TRBD1 (6 bases). Germline V gene data show CDR1 as MNHEY and CDR2 as SMNVEV (reference sequence). V shed 6 bases and J shed 4 bases, with 15 bases lying between them. The CDR3 extends over 14 amino acids. The chain's CDR3 is CASRSRGFSTEAFF. The DNA of the CDR3 is TGTGCCAGCAGGTCCAGGGGATTTAGCACTGAAGCTTTCTTT.

The chain joins TRBV7-8 to TRBJ2-7, with D perhaps TRBD2 (6 bases). The CDR3 loop spans 15 amino acids. The germline CDR1 and CDR2 sequences are SGHVS and FQNEAQ. V shed 4 bases and J shed 0 bases, with 13 bases lying between them. In DNA, the CDR3 is TGTGCCAGCAGCTCCCTAGCGCTCAGCTCCTACGAGCAGTACTTC. Its protein is CASSSLALSSYEQYF.

This chain uses TRBV5-1 with TRBJ1-4; a possible D gene is TRBD1 (6 bases). The CDR3 totals 16 residues. V lost 0 bases and J lost 6, with 15 bases in between. Germline loops: CDR1 SGHRS, CDR2 YFSETQ. The CDR3 DNA follows: TGCGCCAGCAGCTTGGGCCCACAGGGAGTGGATGAAAAACTGTTTTTT. Translated, it gives CASSLGPQGVDEKLFF.

The chain couples TRBV18 to TRBJ2-5; 9 bases align to TRBD1. This CDR3 has 18 amino acids. The V segment lost 4 bases and the J segment 2 bases; nucleotides outside the gene matches: 14. In germline, CDR1 is KGHSH, CDR2 LQKENI. The CDR3 reads CASSLVTTGTGTQETQYF. The CDR3 DNA sequence: TGTGCCAGCTCACTCGTGACCACCGGGACAGGGACACAAGAGACCCAGTACTTC.

The chain has TRBV4-2 and TRBJ2-1, with TRBD2 identical over 16 bases. V dropped 1 base and J dropped 15; count of bases not matched to a gene: 15. The germline gives CDR1 LGHNA, CDR2 YNFKEQ. The CDR3 consists of 18 residues. The CDR3 DNA follows: TGTGCCAGCAGCCAAGGTCGGCCGGGGACTAGCGGGGGGGCAATCAGGTTCTTC. Protein: CASSQGRPGTSGGAIRFF.

This clone was recorded only once. This chain joins TRBV28 and TRBJ1-4; 10 nucleotides line up with TRBD1. Germline CDR1 reads MDHEN; CDR2 reads SYDVKM. CDR3 length: 18 residues. Trimming cost V 2 bases and J 9 bases; bases outside gene matches: 15. In DNA, the CDR3 is TGTGCCAGCAGTTTAACCCCATGGGGGACAGGGGTAGGAAAAAAACTGTTTTTT. It yields the protein CASSLTPWGTGVGKKLFF.

This clone has only one observation. The chain has TRBV7-2 and TRBJ2-2; a possible D gene is TRBD2 (5 bases). The germline CDR1 and CDR2 sequences are SGHTA and FQGNSA. This CDR3 contains 13 residues. V was trimmed by 5 bases and J by 9 bases, leaving 13 bases between them. The CDR3 sequence is CASSPRRERELFF. The CDR3 nucleotides are TGTGCCAGCAGCCCCCGTAGGGAGAGGGAGCTGTTTTTT. The variable domain in full, with the rest retrieved from reference TRBV7-2 and TRBJ2-2, is GAGVSQSPSNKVTEKGKDVELRCDPISGHTALYWYRQSLGQGLEFLIYFQGNSAPDKSGLPSDRFSAERTGGSVSTLTIQRTQQEDSAVYLCASSPRRERELFFGEGSRLTVL.

The chain links TRBV2 to TRBJ2-5; D is undetermined. The germline V gene encodes CDR1 SNHLY and CDR2 FYNNEI. This CDR3 region has 13 residues. Trimming took off 4 bases at V and 1 base at J, with 7 bases between the two ends. CDR3 bases: TGTGCCAGCAGTGTCCGGGTCCAAGAGACCCAGTACTTC. It encodes CASSVRVQETQYF.

This sequence joins TRBV5-8 and TRBJ2-1; 12 nucleotides line up with TRBD2. This CDR3 has 15 amino acids. The V segment lost 4 bases and the J segment 6 bases; nucleotides outside the gene matches: 5. CDR1 is SGHTS and CDR2 is YDEGEE in the germline V gene. The CDR3 bases are TGTGCCAGCAGCGACCTAGCGGGAGGGATCAATGAGCAGTTCTTC. Translated: CASSDLAGGINEQFF.

The chain carries TRBV28 and TRBJ2-5; 8 bases map to TRBD1. Germline V CDR1 and CDR2: MDHEN, SYDVKM. The length of the CDR3 is 14 residues. V lost 4 bases to trimming and J lost 4 bases; unmatched junction nucleotides: 5. The CDR3 protein is CASSSGQVRETQYF. For the CDR3, the DNA is TGTGCCAGCAGTTCGGGACAGGTGCGAGAGACCCAGTACTTC.

The chain combines TRBV6-5 with TRBJ1-2, with D possibly TRBD1 on 5 matching bases. CDR3 length equals 13 residues. V was cut by 2 bases and J by 4 bases, with 8 bases left in between. Germline lookup yields CDR1 MNHEY and CDR2 SVGAGI. Here the CDR3 DNA reads TGTGCCAGCAGTTACGGTGGGGCCTATGGCTACACCTTC. Its protein product is CASSYGGAYGYTF.

This rearrangement joins TRBV5-1 to TRBJ1-2; a weak D match, TRBD1 (5 bases). V gave up 3 bases and J gave up 4 bases, with 7 bases separating them. Germline CDR1 reads SGHRS; CDR2 reads YFSETQ. The CDR3 consists of 12 residues. CDR3 DNA sequence: TGCGCCAGCAGCTCAGACAGCTATGGCTACACCTTC. Translated, it gives CASSSDSYGYTF.

The chain recombines TRBV19 with TRBJ1-2; D ambiguous. This CDR3 is built from 13 residues. V shed 3 bases and J shed 7 bases, with 12 bases lying between them. Germline loops: CDR1 LNHDA, CDR2 SQIVND (reference sequence). The CDR3 DNA sequence: TGTGCCAGTAGTATTGGAGGGATGATTGGCTACACCTTC. As protein: CASSIGGMIGYTF.